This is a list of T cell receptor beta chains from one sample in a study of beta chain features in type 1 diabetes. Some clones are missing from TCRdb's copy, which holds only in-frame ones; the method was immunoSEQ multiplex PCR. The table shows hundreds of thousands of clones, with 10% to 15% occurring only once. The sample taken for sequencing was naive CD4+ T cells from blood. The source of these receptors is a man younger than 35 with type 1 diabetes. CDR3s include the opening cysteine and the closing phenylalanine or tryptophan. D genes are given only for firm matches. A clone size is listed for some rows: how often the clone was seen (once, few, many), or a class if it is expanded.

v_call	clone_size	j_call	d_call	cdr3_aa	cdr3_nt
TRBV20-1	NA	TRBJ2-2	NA	CSARGPGELFF	TGCAGTGCTAGAGGGCCCGGGGAGCTGTTTTTT
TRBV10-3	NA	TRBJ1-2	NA	CAISGRVGYTF	TGTGCCATCAGTGGAAGGGTAGGCTACACCTTC
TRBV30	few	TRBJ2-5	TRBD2	CAWSKGLGYETQYF	TGTGCCTGGAGTAAGGGACTAGGGTATGAGACCCAGTACTTC
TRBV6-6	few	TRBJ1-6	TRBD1	CASSDVQGADSPLHF	TGTGCCAGCAGCGACGTACAGGGGGCAGATTCACCCCTCCACTTT
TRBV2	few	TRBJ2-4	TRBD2	CASQGLAALAKNIQYF	TGTGCCAGTCAAGGACTAGCGGCCCTAGCCAAAAACATTCAGTACTTC
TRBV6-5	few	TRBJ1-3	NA	CASRAGHSGNTIYF	TGTGCCAGCAGAGCGGGGCACTCTGGAAACACCATATATTTT
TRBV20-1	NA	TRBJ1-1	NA	CSNLGVEAFF	TGCAGCAATCTGGGGGTTGAAGCTTTCTTT
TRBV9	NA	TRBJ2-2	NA	CASSRGDRPVTGELFF	TGTGCCAGCAGCAGAGGTGACAGGCCTGTCACCGGGGAGCTGTTTTTT
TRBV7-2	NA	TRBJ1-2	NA	CASTLASGNYGYTF	TGTGCCAGCACCCTTGCATCAGGAAACTATGGCTACACCTTC
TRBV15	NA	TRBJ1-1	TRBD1	CAASRDRNTEAFF	TGTGCCGCCAGCAGGGACAGGAACACTGAAGCTTTCTTT
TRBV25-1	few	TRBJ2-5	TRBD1	CASSQGTGQQETQYF	TGTGCCAGCAGCCAAGGGACAGGCCAACAAGAGACCCAGTACTTC
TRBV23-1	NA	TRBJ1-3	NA	CASSQLTGSGNTIYF	TGCGCCAGCAGTCAACTGACAGGCTCTGGAAACACCATATATTTT
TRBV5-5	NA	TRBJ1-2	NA	CASSIDSASYGYTF	TGTGCCAGCAGCATTGACAGCGCCAGCTATGGCTACACCTTC
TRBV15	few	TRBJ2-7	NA	CATSRDPGYNEQYF	TGTGCCACCAGCAGAGACCCAGGGTACAACGAGCAGTACTTC
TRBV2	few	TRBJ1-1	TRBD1	CASTTGQGDTEAFF	TGTGCCAGCACTACGGGACAGGGGGACACTGAAGCTTTCTTT
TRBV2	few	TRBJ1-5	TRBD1	CASSGQGIRPQHF	TGTGCCAGCAGTGGACAGGGCATTCGGCCCCAGCATTTT
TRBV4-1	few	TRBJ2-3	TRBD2	CASSRTSSATDTQYF	TGCGCCAGCAGCCGGACTAGCTCTGCCACAGATACGCAGTATTTT
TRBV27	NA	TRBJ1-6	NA	CASSADRINSPLHF	TGTGCCAGCAGCGCGGACAGAATAAATTCACCCCTCCACTTT
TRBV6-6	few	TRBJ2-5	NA	CASSRGLSQETQYF	TGTGCCAGCAGTAGGGGACTGTCACAAGAGACCCAGTACTTC
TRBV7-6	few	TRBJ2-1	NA	CASSLSGAASYNEQFF	TGTGCCAGCAGCCTCTCGGGCGCAGCCTCCTACAATGAGCAGTTCTTC
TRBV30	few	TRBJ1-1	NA	CAWSVKAPRTEAFF	TGTGCCTGGAGTGTAAAGGCTCCCCGAACTGAAGCTTTCTTT
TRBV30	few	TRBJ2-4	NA	CAWSPQVRNIQYF	TGTGCCTGGAGTCCCCAGGTTAGAAACATTCAGTACTTC
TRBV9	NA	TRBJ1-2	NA	CASSVNIGALSYGYTF	TGTGCCAGCAGCGTAAATATAGGGGCTCTATCCTATGGCTACACCTTC
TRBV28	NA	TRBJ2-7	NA	CASSSSGEQYF	TGTGCCAGCAGTTCTTCTGGCGAGCAGTACTTC
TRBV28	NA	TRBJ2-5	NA	CASGRVGGETQYF	TGTGCCAGCGGCCGGGTCGGCGGAGAGACCCAGTACTTC
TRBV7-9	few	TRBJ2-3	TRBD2	CASSHGGADTQYF	TGTGCCAGCAGCCATGGGGGGGCAGATACGCAGTATTTT
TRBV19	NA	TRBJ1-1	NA	CASTGWNTEAFF	TGTGCCAGCACAGGGTGGAACACTGAAGCTTTCTTT
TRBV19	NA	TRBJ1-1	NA	CASSIVDTEAFF	TGTGCCAGTAGTATCGTAGACACTGAAGCTTTCTTT
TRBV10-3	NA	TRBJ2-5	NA	CAIRNTESGETQYF	TGTGCCATCAGAAATACTGAGTCAGGGGAGACCCAGTACTTC
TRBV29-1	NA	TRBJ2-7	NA	CSVEIEQGSEQYF	TGCAGCGTTGAGATCGAGCAGGGTAGCGAGCAGTACTTC
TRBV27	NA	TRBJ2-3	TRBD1	CATTGTGVTDTQYF	TGTGCCACTACCGGGACAGGGGTAACAGATACGCAGTATTTT
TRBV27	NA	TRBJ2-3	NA	CASSLNRNTDTQYF	TGTGCCAGCAGTTTAAACAGGAACACAGATACGCAGTATTTT
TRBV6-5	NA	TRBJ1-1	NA	CASSRTDTEAFF	TGTGCCAGCAGCAGGACGGACACTGAAGCTTTCTTT
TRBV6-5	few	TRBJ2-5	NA	CASRFLETQYF	TGTGCCAGCAGGTTCCTAGAGACCCAGTACTTC
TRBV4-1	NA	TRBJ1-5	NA	CASSQDTGPQHF	TGCGCCAGCAGCCAAGATACGGGGCCCCAGCATTTT
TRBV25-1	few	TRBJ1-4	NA	CASSEQPNEKLFF	TGTGCCAGCAGTGAACAACCCAATGAAAAACTGTTTTTT
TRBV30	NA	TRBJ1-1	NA	CAWSPLWTSGTEAFF	TGTGCCTGGAGCCCTCTCTGGACCTCAGGGACTGAAGCTTTCTTT
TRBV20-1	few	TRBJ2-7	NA	CSARAGGEQYF	TGCAGTGCTAGGGCCGGAGGAGAGCAGTACTTC
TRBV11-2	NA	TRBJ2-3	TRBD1	CASSLVPGTDTDTQYF	TGTGCCAGCAGCTTAGTTCCCGGGACAGACACAGATACGCAGTATTTT
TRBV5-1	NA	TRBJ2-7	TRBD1	CASSGGQGVHEQYF	TGCGCCAGCAGCGGGGGACAGGGGGTACACGAGCAGTACTTC
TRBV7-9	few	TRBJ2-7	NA	CASSFSGSYEQYF	TGTGCCAGCAGCTTTTCTGGCTCCTACGAGCAGTACTTC
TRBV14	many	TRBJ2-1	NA	CATQVSGSSYNEQFF	TGTGCCACCCAGGTCAGCGGAAGCTCCTACAATGAGCAGTTCTTC
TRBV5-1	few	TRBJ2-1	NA	CASSPDPNNEQFF	TGCGCCAGCAGCCCAGACCCCAACAATGAGCAGTTCTTC
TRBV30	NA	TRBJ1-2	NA	CAWSDRRGYQNGYTF	TGTGCCTGGAGTGATCGCAGGGGTTATCAAAATGGCTACACCTTC
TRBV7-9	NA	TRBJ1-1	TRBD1	CASSSQIGQAQGNTEAFF	TGTGCCAGCAGCTCACAAATTGGACAGGCCCAGGGGAACACTGAAGCTTTCTTT
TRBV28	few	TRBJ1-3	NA	CASTPPGNTIYF	TGTGCCAGCACCCCCCCAGGAAACACCATATATTTT
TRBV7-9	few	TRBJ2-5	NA	CASSSTGMAVETQYF	TGTGCCAGCAGCTCGACCGGGATGGCCGTCGAGACCCAGTACTTC
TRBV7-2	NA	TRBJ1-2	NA	CASTRAGGSGGYTF	TGTGCCAGCACGCGCGCCGGGGGTTCAGGCGGCTACACCTTC
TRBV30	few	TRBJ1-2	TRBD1	CAWFRDRRYGYTF	TGTGCCTGGTTTCGGGACAGACGCTATGGCTACACCTTC
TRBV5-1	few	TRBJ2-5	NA	CASSPSVGTETQYF	TGCGCCAGCAGCCCGTCGGTCGGGACGGAGACCCAGTACTTC
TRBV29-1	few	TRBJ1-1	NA	CSVAGLGTEAFF	TGCAGCGTCGCGGGACTGGGAACTGAAGCTTTCTTT
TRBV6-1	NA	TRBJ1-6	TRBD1	CASRSGQGHNSPLHF	TGTGCCAGCAGATCGGGACAGGGACATAATTCACCCCTCCACTTT
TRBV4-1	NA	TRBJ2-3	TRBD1	CASSQGHGQGTNTQYF	TGCGCCAGCAGCCAAGGCCATGGACAGGGGACAAATACGCAGTATTTT
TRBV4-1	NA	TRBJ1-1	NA	CASSQVQAFSTEAFF	TGCGCCAGCAGCCAAGTACAGGCTTTTAGCACTGAAGCTTTCTTT
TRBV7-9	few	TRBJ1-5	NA	CASSLDRWGDQPQHF	TGTGCCAGCAGCTTAGACAGGTGGGGCGATCAGCCCCAGCATTTT